These 11 T cell receptor beta chains came from one sample sequenced in a study of Ad26.COV2.S vaccination and SARS-CoV-2 variants. Treatment: around 19 received Ad26.COV2.S at low or high dose, single or two shots; about 5 received placebo; per-sample allocation not given. The study sampled participants on day 63 after the first vaccine or placebo injection. Assay used: immunoSEQ multiplex PCR; TCRdb lists only in-frame clones, some missing. The sample shows 450,000 to 550,000 clones, 80% to 90% of them seen only once. The sample was peripheral blood, taken in a trial of Ad26.COV2.S vaccine versus placebo. These receptors originate from a person between 18 and 59 years old who received the Ad26.COV2.S COVID-19 vaccine or a placebo.

The genes are TRBV28 and TRBJ1-5, with D unclear. CDR3 length: 12 residues. V was cut by 3 bases and J by 7 bases, with 7 bases left in between. The germline V gene has CDR1 MDHEN and CDR2 SYDVKM. CDR3 protein: CASSFGVQPQHF. The CDR3 DNA sequence: TGTGCCAGCAGTTTCGGCGTCCAGCCCCAGCATTTT.

V and J are TRBV28 and TRBJ1-1; D may be TRBD1 (5 bases). Germline V gene sequence: CDR1 MDHEN, CDR2 SYDVKM. Trimming took 3 bases from V and 0 from J, leaving 23 bases between them. This CDR3 has 19 amino acids. The CDR3 DNA follows: TGTGCCAGCAGTTTGCCGTATTGGGGCAGAAAGAAAATGAACACTGAAGCTTTCTTT. Translating gives CASSLPYWGRKKMNTEAFF. The whole variable domain, filled in from reference TRBV28 and TRBJ1-1, reads DVKVTQSSRYLVKRTGEKVFLECVQDMDHENMFWYRQDPGLGLRLIYFSYDVKMKEKGDIPEGYSVSREKKERFSLILESASTNQTSMYLCASSLPYWGRKKMNTEAFFGQGTRLTVV.

J is TRBJ2-7 and V is TRBV3-1 (or the pseudogene TRBV3-2), with D tentatively TRBD1 (6 bases). The germline gives CDR1 LGHDT, CDR2 YNNKEL (reference sequence). CDR3 length equals 13 residues. V was pared by 3 bases and J by 4 bases, with 10 bases between. CDR3 loop: CASSHLGAYEQYV. The CDR3 region has the DNA TGTGCCAGCAGCCATTTGGGGGCTTACGAGCAGTACGTC.

V and J are TRBV19 and TRBJ1-2; tentatively, D is TRBD1 (6 bases). V shed 10 bases and J shed 4 bases, with 19 bases lying between them. Germline V lookup: CDR1 LNHDA, CDR2 SQIVND (reference sequence). The CDR3 extends over 14 amino acids. The CDR3 loop is CATTRGGQIYGYTF. The CDR3 coding sequence is TGTGCCACAACAAGGGGGGGGCAGATCTATGGCTACACCTTC.

Only a few counts were recorded for this clone. This sequence joins TRBV2 and TRBJ1-6; D is unresolved. Germline lookup yields CDR1 SNHLY and CDR2 FYNNEI. V lost 7 bases and J 4 bases, leaving 11 bases between the germline ends. The CDR3 covers 14 residues. The CDR3 nucleotides read TGTGCCAGCATGCAAGAGTCGTATAATTCACCCCTCCACTTT. This encodes CASMQESYNSPLHF.

The CDR3 protein is CASSSDRGWDTQYF. The CDR3 coding sequence is TGTGCCAGCAGCTCAGACAGGGGTTGGGATACGCAGTATTTT. This rearrangement joins TRBV5-5 to TRBJ2-3; 8 bases match TRBD1. Germline CDR1 SGHKS, CDR2 YYEKEE (reference sequence). The V and J ends lost 3 bases and 6 bases, in that order; junction bases with no gene match: 6. The CDR3 has 14 residues.

The chain recombines TRBV3-1 (or the pseudogene TRBV3-2) with TRBJ1-1; a possible D gene is TRBD1 (5 bases). Germline lookup yields CDR1 LGHDT and CDR2 YNNKEL (reference sequence). The CDR3 is 14 residues long. Trimming removed 4 bases at V and 7 bases at J, with 16 bases between. For the CDR3, the DNA is TGTGCCAGCAGCCGCGGGACCCAAGGACGTGAAGCTTTCTTT. This codes for CASSRGTQGREAFF.

V gene TRBV27 combines with J gene TRBJ2-1; D uncertain. The CDR3 totals 15 residues. Germline lookup yields CDR1 MNHEY and CDR2 SMNVEV (reference sequence). V was pared by 3 bases and J by 7 bases, with 16 bases between. CDR3 DNA: TGTGCCAGCAGTTTTATCGGCCAGGCTCTAAATGAGCAGTTCTTC. Its protein product is CASSFIGQALNEQFF.

V gene TRBV3-1 (or the pseudogene TRBV3-2) combines with J gene TRBJ2-4, with D tentatively TRBD1 or TRBD2 (5 bases each). The V end was cut by 4 bases, the J end by 0 bases, with 19 bases between. CDR1 LGHDT and CDR2 YNNKEL come from the germline V gene (reference sequence). The CDR3 spans 18 residues. The CDR3 spells CASSPRGRDLIAKNIQYF. CDR3 DNA: TGTGCCAGCAGCCCCCGGGGTCGGGACCTTATAGCCAAAAACATTCAGTACTTC.

V usage is TRBV4-2 and J usage is TRBJ1-5; no clear D gene. V lost 0 bases and J 7 bases, leaving 7 bases between the germline ends. Germline V gene sequence: CDR1 LGHNA, CDR2 YNFKEQ. This CDR3 has 13 residues. The CDR3 sequence is CASSQERGQPQHF. CDR3 in DNA: TGTGCCAGCAGCCAAGAAAGAGGCCAGCCCCAGCATTTT.

The V gene is TRBV18, the J gene TRBJ1-4; weak D call: TRBD1 (5 bases). Germline V gene lookup returns CDR1 KGHSH and CDR2 LQKENI. V dropped 4 bases and J dropped 7 bases, with 10 bases sitting between them. The CDR3 has 13 amino acids. The CDR3 protein is CASSLPGAEKLFF. The CDR3 DNA is TGTGCCAGCTCACTCCCCGGGGCTGAAAAACTGTTTTTT.